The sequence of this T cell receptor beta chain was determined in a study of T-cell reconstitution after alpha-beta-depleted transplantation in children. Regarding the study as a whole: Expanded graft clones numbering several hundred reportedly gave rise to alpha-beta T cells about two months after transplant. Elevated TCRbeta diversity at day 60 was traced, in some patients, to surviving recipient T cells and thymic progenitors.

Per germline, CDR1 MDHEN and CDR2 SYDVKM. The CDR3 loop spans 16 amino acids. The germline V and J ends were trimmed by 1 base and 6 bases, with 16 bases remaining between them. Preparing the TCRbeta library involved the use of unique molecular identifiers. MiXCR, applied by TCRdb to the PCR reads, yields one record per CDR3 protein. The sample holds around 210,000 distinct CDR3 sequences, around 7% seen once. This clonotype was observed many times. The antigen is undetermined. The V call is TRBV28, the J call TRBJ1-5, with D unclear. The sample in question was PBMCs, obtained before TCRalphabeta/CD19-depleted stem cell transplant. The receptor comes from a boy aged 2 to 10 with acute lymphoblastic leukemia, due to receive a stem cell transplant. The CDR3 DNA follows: TGTGCCAGCAGTTTATTAGACATTCCCCGGGGTCAGCCCCAGCATTTT. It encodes CASSLLDIPRGQPQHF.